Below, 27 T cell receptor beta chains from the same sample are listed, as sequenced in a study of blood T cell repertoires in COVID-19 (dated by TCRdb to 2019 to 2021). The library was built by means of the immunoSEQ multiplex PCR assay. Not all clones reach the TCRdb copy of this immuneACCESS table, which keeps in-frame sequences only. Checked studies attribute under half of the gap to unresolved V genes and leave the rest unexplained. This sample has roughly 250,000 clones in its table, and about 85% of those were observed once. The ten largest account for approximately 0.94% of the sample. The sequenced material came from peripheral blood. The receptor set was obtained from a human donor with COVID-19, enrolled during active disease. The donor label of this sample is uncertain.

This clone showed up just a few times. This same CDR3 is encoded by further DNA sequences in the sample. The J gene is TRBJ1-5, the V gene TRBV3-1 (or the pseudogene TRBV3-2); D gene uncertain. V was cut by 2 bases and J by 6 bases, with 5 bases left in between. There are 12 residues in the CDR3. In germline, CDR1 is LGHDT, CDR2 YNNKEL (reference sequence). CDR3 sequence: CASSQRGQPQHF. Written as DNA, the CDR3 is TGTGCCAGCAGCCAACGGGGTCAGCCCCAGCATTTT.

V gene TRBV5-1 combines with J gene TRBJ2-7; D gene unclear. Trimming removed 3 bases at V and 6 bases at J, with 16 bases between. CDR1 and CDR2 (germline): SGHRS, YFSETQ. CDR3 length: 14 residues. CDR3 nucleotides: TGCGCCAGCAGCTCCTCAGCCGGGTCCCGCGAGCAGTACTTC. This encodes CASSSSAGSREQYF.

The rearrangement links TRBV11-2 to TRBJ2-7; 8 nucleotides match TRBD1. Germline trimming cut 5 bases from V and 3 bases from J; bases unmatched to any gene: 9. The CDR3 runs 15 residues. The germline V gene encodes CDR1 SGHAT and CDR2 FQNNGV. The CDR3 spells CASSASRGQVYEQYF. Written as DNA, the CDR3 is TGTGCCAGCAGCGCAAGTCGGGGACAGGTCTACGAGCAGTACTTC.

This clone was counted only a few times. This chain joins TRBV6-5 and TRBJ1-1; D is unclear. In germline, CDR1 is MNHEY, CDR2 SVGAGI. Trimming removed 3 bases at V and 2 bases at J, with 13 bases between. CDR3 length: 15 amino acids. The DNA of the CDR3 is TGTGCCAGCAGTTATTGGGGAGAGGGAAACACTGAAGCTTTCTTT. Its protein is CASSYWGEGNTEAFF.

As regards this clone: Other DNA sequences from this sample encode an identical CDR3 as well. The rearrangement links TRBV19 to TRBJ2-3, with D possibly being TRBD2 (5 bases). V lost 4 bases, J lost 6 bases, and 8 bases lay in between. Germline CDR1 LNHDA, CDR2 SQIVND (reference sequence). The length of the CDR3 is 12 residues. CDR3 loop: CASSTSGDTQYF. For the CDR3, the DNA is TGTGCCAGTAGTACATCGGGGGATACGCAGTATTTT.

The CDR3 DNA follows: TGTGCCAGCAGCCCGTCTGGAAACACCATATATTTT. It encodes CASSPSGNTIYF. The chain joins TRBV3-1 (or the pseudogene TRBV3-2) to TRBJ1-3; D is undetermined. Germline V gene sequence: CDR1 LGHDT, CDR2 YNNKEL (reference sequence). V lost 4 bases and J 1 base, leaving 2 bases between the germline ends. CDR3 length: 12 amino acids.

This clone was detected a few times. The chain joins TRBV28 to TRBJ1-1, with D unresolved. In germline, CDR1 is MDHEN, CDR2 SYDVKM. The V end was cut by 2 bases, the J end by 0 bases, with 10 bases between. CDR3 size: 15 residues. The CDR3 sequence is CASSLTDSLNTEAFF. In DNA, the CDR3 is TGTGCCAGCAGTTTAACAGATTCTCTGAACACTGAAGCTTTCTTT.

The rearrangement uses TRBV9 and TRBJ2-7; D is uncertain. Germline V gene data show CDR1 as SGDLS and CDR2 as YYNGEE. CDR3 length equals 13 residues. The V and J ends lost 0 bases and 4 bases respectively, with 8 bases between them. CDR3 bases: TGTGCCAGCAGCGTAGGGCCGCCTTACGAGCAGTACTTC. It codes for CASSVGPPYEQYF.

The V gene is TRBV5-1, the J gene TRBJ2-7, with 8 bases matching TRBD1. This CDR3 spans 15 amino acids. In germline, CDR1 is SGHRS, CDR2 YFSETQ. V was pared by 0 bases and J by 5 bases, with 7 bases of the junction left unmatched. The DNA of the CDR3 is TGCGCCAGCAGCTTGGTTGCGGACAGGGAAAACGAGCAGTACTTC. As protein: CASSLVADRENEQYF.

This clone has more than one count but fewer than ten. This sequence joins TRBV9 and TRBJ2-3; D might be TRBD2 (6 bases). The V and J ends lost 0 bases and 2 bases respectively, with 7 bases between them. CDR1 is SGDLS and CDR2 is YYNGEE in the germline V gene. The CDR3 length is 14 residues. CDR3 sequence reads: CASSVGDSTDTQYF. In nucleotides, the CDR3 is TGTGCCAGCAGCGTAGGGGACTCCACAGATACGCAGTATTTT.

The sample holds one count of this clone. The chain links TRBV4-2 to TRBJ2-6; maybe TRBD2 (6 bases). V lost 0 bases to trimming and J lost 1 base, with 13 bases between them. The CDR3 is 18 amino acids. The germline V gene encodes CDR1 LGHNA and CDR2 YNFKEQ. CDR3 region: CASSQDEIGGSGANVLTF. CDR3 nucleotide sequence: TGTGCCAGCAGCCAAGATGAAATTGGGGGGTCTGGGGCCAACGTCCTGACTTTC.

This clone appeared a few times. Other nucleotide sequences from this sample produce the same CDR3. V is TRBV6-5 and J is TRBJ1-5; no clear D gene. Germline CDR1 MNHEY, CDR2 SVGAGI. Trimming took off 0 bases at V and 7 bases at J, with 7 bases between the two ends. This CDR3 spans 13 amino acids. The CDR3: CASSYSRGQPQHF. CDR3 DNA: TGTGCCAGCAGTTACTCCCGCGGACAGCCCCAGCATTTT.

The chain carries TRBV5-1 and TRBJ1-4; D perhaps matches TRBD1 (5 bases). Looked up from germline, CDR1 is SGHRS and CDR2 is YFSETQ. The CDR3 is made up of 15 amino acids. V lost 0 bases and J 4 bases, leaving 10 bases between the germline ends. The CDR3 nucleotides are TGCGCCAGCAGCTTGGCCCAGGGCATTAATGAAAAACTGTTTTTT. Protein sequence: CASSLAQGINEKLFF. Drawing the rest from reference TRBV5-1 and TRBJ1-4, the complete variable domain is KAGVTQTPRYLIKTRGQQVTLSCSPISGHRSVSWYQQTPGQGLQFLFEYFSETQRNKGNFPGRFSGRQFSNSRSEMNVSTLELGDSALYLCASSLAQGINEKLFFGSGTQLSVL.

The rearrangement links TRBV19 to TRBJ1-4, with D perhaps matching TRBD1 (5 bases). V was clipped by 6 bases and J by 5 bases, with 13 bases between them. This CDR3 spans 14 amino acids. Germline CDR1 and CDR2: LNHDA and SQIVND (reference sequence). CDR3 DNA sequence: TGTGCCAGTAGCAGGGTTGGGAGGAATGAAAAACTGTTTTTT. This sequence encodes CASSRVGRNEKLFF.

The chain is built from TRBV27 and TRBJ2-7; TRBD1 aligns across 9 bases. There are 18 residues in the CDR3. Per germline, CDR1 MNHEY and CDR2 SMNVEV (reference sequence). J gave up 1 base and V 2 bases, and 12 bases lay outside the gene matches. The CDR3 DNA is TGTGCCAGCAGTTTACTGCGGACAGGGGTCTTCAATTCCTACGAGCAGTACTTC. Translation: CASSLLRTGVFNSYEQYF.

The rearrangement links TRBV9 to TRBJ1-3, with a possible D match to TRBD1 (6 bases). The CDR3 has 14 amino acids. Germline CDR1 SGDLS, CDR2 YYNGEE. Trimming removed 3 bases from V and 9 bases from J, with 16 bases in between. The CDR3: CASSDPNREGTIYF. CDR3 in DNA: TGTGCCAGCAGCGACCCAAACAGGGAAGGCACCATATATTTT.

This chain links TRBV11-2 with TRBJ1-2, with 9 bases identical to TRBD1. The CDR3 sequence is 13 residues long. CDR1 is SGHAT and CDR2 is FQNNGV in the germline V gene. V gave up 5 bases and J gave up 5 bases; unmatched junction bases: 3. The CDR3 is CASSLGQGYGYTF. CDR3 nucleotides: TGTGCCAGCAGCCTTGGACAGGGGTATGGCTACACCTTC. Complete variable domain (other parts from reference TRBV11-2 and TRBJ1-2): EAGVAQSPRYKIIEKRQSVAFWCNPISGHATLYWYQQILGQGPKLLIQFQNNGVVDDSQLPKDRFSAERLKGVDSTLKIQPAKLEDSAVYLCASSLGQGYGYTFGSGTRLTVV.

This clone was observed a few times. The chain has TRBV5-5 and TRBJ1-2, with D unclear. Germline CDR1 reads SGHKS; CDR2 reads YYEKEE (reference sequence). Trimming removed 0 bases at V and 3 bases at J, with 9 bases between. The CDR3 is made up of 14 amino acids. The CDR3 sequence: CASSLERQHYGYTF. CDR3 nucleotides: TGTGCCAGCAGCTTGGAGCGGCAGCACTATGGCTACACCTTC.

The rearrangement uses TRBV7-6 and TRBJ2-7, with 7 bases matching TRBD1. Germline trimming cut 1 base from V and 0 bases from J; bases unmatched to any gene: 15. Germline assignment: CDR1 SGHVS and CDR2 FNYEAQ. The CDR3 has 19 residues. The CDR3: CASSLGRTGGALSSYEQYF. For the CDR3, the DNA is TGTGCCAGCAGCTTAGGACGGACAGGAGGCGCCCTGAGCTCCTACGAGCAGTACTTC. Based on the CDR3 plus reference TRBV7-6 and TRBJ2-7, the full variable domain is GAGVSQSPRYKVTKRGQDVALRCDPISGHVSLYWYRQALGQGPEFLTYFNYEAQQDKSGLPNDRFSAERPEGSISTLTIQRTEQRDSAMYRCASSLGRTGGALSSYEQYFGPGTRLTVT.

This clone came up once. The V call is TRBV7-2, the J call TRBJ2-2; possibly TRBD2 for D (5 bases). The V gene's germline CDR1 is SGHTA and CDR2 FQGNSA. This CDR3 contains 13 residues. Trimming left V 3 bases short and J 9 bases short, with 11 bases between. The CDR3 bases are TGTGCCAGCAGCTTGACGGGGAACAGGGAGCTGTTTTTT. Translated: CASSLTGNRELFF.

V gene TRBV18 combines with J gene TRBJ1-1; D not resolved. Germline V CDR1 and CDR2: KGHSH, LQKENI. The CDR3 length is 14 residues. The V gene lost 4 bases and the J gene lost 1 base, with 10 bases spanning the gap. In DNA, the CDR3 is TGTGCCAGCTCACTTCGAGGCCAGAACACTGAAGCTTTCTTT. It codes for CASSLRGQNTEAFF.

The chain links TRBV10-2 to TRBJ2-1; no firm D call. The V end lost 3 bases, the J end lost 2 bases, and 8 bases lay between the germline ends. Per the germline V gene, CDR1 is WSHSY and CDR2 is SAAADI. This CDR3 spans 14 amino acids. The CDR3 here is CASSDKSPYNEQFF. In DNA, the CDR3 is TGCGCCAGCAGTGATAAGAGCCCCTACAATGAGCAGTTCTTC.

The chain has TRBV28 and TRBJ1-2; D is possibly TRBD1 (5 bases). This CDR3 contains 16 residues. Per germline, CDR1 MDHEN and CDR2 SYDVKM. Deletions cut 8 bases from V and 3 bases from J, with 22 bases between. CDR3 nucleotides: TGTGCCAGCCAATCCGCCCGGCAGGGTAGAGACTATGGCTACACCTTC. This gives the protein CASQSARQGRDYGYTF.

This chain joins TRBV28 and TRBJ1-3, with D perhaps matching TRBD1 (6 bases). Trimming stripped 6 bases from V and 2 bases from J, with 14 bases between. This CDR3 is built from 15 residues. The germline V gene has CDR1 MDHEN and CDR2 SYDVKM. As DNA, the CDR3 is TGTGCCAGCAGCACAAGAGGGGGGGCTGGAAACACCATATATTTT. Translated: CASSTRGGAGNTIYF. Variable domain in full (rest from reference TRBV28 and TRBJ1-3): DVKVTQSSRYLVKRTGEKVFLECVQDMDHENMFWYRQDPGLGLRLIYFSYDVKMKEKGDIPEGYSVSREKKERFSLILESASTNQTSMYLCASSTRGGAGNTIYFGEGSWLTVV.

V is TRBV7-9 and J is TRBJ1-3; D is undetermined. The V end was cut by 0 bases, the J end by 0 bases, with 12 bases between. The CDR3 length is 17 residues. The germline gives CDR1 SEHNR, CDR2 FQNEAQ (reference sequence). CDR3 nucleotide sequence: TGTGCCAGCAGCTTAGCGCTTGAACAGCTCTCTGGAAACACCATATATTTT. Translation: CASSLALEQLSGNTIYF.

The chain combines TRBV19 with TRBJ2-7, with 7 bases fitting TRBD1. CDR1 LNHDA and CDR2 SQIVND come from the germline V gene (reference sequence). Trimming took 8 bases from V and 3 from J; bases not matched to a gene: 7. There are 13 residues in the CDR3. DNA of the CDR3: TGTGCCAGTTCAACAGGGGCGGTCTACGAGCAGTACTTC. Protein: CASSTGAVYEQYF.

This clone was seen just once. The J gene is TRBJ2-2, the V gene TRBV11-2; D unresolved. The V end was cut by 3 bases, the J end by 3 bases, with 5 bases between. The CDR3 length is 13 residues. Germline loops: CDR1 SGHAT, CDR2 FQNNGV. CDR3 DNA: TGTGCCAGCAGCTTGGCCCACACCGGGGAGCTGTTTTTT. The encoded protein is CASSLAHTGELFF. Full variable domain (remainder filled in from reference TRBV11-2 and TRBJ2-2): EAGVAQSPRYKIIEKRQSVAFWCNPISGHATLYWYQQILGQGPKLLIQFQNNGVVDDSQLPKDRFSAERLKGVDSTLKIQPAKLEDSAVYLCASSLAHTGELFFGEGSRLTVL.